This is a list of T cell receptor beta chains from one sample in a study of blood T cell repertoires in COVID-19. TCRdb's copy holds only in-frame clones and misses some; the assay was immunoSEQ multiplex PCR. The sample has tens of thousands of clones; 80% to 90% are singletons. The sequenced sample consisted of peripheral blood. Receptor source: a man aged 80 or over with COVID-19, enrolled during active disease. Each CDR3 is given with its conserved first and last residue. Fields, in order: V gene, CDR3 length, clone size, D gene, J gene, CDR3 protein, CDR3 DNA. A D gene is named only where the DNA matches it firmly. Expanded clones get a size class; other rows say once, few or many, or leave the size out.

v_gene: TRBV5-5
len: 16
abundance: NA
d_gene: TRBD2
j_gene: TRBJ2-1
CDR3aa: CASSQVAGGSYNEQFF
CDR3nt: TGTGCCAGCAGCCAAGTAGCGGGAGGGTCCTACAATGAGCAGTTCTTC

v_gene: TRBV5-4
len: 14
abundance: NA
d_gene: TRBD2
j_gene: TRBJ2-2
CDR3aa: CASRTSVNTGELFF
CDR3nt: TGTGCCAGCCGGACTAGCGTGAACACCGGGGAGCTGTTTTTT

v_gene: TRBV18
len: 15
abundance: NA
d_gene: TRBD2
j_gene: TRBJ2-2
CDR3aa: CASSPASGRHGELFF
CDR3nt: TGTGCCAGCTCACCCGCTAGCGGGAGACACGGGGAGCTGTTTTTT

v_gene: TRBV7-9
len: 13
abundance: once
d_gene: NA
j_gene: TRBJ1-2
CDR3aa: CASSSDWSYGYTF
CDR3nt: TGTGCCAGCAGTTCGGACTGGTCCTATGGCTACACCTTC

v_gene: TRBV5-8
len: 14
abundance: NA
d_gene: TRBD1
j_gene: TRBJ1-6
CDR3aa: CASSFRQGNSPLHF
CDR3nt: TGTGCCAGCAGCTTCCGACAGGGTAATTCACCCCTCCACTTT

v_gene: TRBV5-4
len: 13
abundance: few
d_gene: NA
j_gene: TRBJ2-7
CDR3aa: CASSLGQGGEQYF
CDR3nt: TGTGCCAGCAGCTTGGGACAGGGAGGCGAGCAGTACTTC

v_gene: TRBV4-2
len: 18
abundance: once
d_gene: TRBD2
j_gene: TRBJ2-3
CDR3aa: CASSQDSRIAGGGDTQYF
CDR3nt: TGTGCCAGCAGCCAAGACTCCCGTATAGCGGGGGGCGGGGATACGCAGTATTTT

v_gene: TRBV27
len: 13
abundance: NA
d_gene: NA
j_gene: TRBJ1-1
CDR3aa: CASRGHVNTEAFF
CDR3nt: TGTGCCAGCAGGGGCCATGTTAACACTGAAGCTTTCTTT

v_gene: TRBV27
len: 14
abundance: few
d_gene: NA
j_gene: TRBJ1-6
CDR3aa: CASRPGQRNSPLHF
CDR3nt: TGTGCCAGCAGGCCTGGACAGAGAAATTCACCCCTCCACTTT

v_gene: TRBV28
len: 17
abundance: once
d_gene: TRBD1
j_gene: TRBJ1-6
CDR3aa: CASSFFPGDSHNSPLHF
CDR3nt: TGTGCCAGCAGTTTCTTTCCCGGGGACAGTCATAATTCACCCCTCCACTTT

v_gene: TRBV30
len: 15
abundance: NA
d_gene: NA
j_gene: TRBJ2-2
CDR3aa: CAWNTGHPNTGELFF
CDR3nt: TGTGCCTGGAATACCGGACACCCGAACACCGGGGAGCTGTTTTTT

v_gene: TRBV7-8
len: 15
abundance: NA
d_gene: NA
j_gene: TRBJ1-2
CDR3aa: CASSRGPGDADGYTF
CDR3nt: TGTGCCAGCAGCCGGGGCCCAGGCGATGCTGATGGCTACACCTTC

v_gene: TRBV4-2
len: 15
abundance: NA
d_gene: NA
j_gene: TRBJ1-1
CDR3aa: CASSQGVRENTEAFF
CDR3nt: TGTGCCAGCAGCCAAGGCGTCAGGGAGAACACTGAAGCTTTCTTT

v_gene: TRBV7-6
len: 15
abundance: NA
d_gene: TRBD1
j_gene: TRBJ1-2
CDR3aa: CASSSGQGALGGYTF
CDR3nt: TGTGCCAGCAGCTCCGGACAGGGGGCGCTGGGCGGCTACACCTTC

v_gene: TRBV11-2
len: 15
abundance: NA
d_gene: NA
j_gene: TRBJ2-1
CDR3aa: CASSLTDGSYNEQFF
CDR3nt: TGTGCCAGCAGCTTGACTGACGGCTCCTACAATGAGCAGTTCTTC

v_gene: TRBV29-1
len: 12
abundance: NA
d_gene: NA
j_gene: TRBJ1-1
CDR3aa: CSVEAPLARIFF
CDR3nt: TGCAGCGTTGAGGCACCTCTTGCGAGGATATTCTTT

v_gene: TRBV7-3
len: 13
abundance: few
d_gene: NA
j_gene: TRBJ2-7
CDR3aa: CASSLGRTNEQYF
CDR3nt: TGTGCCAGCAGCTTGGGCAGAACCAACGAGCAGTACTTC

v_gene: TRBV6-5
len: 14
abundance: NA
d_gene: TRBD1
j_gene: TRBJ1-4
CDR3aa: CASNRQGAGEKLFF
CDR3nt: TGTGCCAGCAACAGACAGGGGGCGGGTGAAAAACTGTTTTTT

v_gene: TRBV27
len: 16
abundance: NA
d_gene: NA
j_gene: TRBJ1-2
CDR3aa: CASSLWAGEGIYGYTF
CDR3nt: TGTGCCAGCAGTTTATGGGCAGGGGAGGGCATCTATGGCTACACCTTC

v_gene: TRBV29-1
len: 13
abundance: NA
d_gene: NA
j_gene: TRBJ1-6
CDR3aa: CSVRRGGDSPLHF
CDR3nt: TGCAGCGTCCGGAGGGGGGGCGATTCACCCCTCCACTTT

v_gene: TRBV7-8
len: 14
abundance: many
d_gene: NA
j_gene: TRBJ1-1
CDR3aa: CASSLAGGNTEAFF
CDR3nt: TGTGCCAGCAGCTTAGCGGGAGGGAACACTGAAGCTTTCTTT

v_gene: TRBV4-3
len: 13
abundance: NA
d_gene: NA
j_gene: TRBJ1-2
CDR3aa: CASGMRSQGGYTF
CDR3nt: TGCGCCAGCGGAATGAGATCCCAGGGTGGCTACACCTTC

v_gene: TRBV5-5
len: 15
abundance: NA
d_gene: TRBD1
j_gene: TRBJ2-3
CDR3aa: CASSSGTGFPDTQYF
CDR3nt: TGTGCCAGCAGCTCCGGGACAGGGTTTCCAGATACGCAGTATTTT

v_gene: TRBV5-1
len: 13
abundance: NA
d_gene: NA
j_gene: TRBJ1-2
CDR3aa: CASSLDSNYGYTF
CDR3nt: TGCGCCAGCAGCTTGGACAGCAACTATGGCTACACCTTC

v_gene: TRBV6-2/TRBV6-3
len: 16
abundance: NA
d_gene: NA
j_gene: TRBJ2-6
CDR3aa: CASSYSLNSGANVLTF
CDR3nt: TGTGCCAGCAGTTACTCACTCAACTCTGGGGCCAACGTCCTGACTTTC

v_gene: TRBV4-2
len: 15
abundance: NA
d_gene: TRBD1
j_gene: TRBJ2-1
CDR3aa: CASSPRQGAYNEQFF
CDR3nt: TGTGCCAGCAGCCCCAGGCAGGGGGCATACAATGAGCAGTTCTTC

v_gene: TRBV7-2
len: 12
abundance: few
d_gene: NA
j_gene: TRBJ2-5
CDR3aa: CASSHQVETQYF
CDR3nt: TGTGCCAGCAGCCACCAGGTTGAGACCCAGTACTTC

v_gene: TRBV4-1
len: 15
abundance: NA
d_gene: TRBD1
j_gene: TRBJ2-7
CDR3aa: CASSQVGTGTDEQYF
CDR3nt: TGCGCCAGCAGCCAAGTTGGGACAGGGACTGACGAGCAGTACTTC

v_gene: TRBV11-2
len: 16
abundance: NA
d_gene: TRBD1
j_gene: TRBJ2-7
CDR3aa: CASSLARDRFSYEQYF
CDR3nt: TGTGCCAGCAGCTTAGCTCGGGACAGGTTCTCCTACGAGCAGTACTTC

v_gene: TRBV30
len: 14
abundance: few
d_gene: NA
j_gene: TRBJ1-1
CDR3aa: CAWSARGVNTEAFF
CDR3nt: TGTGCCTGGAGTGCCAGGGGCGTGAACACTGAAGCTTTCTTT

v_gene: TRBV6-6
len: 18
abundance: NA
d_gene: NA
j_gene: TRBJ2-2
CDR3aa: CASSPRPTAPPITGELFF
CDR3nt: TGTGCCAGCAGTCCACGACCGACAGCACCTCCGATCACCGGGGAGCTGTTTTTT

v_gene: TRBV25-1
len: 13
abundance: NA
d_gene: NA
j_gene: TRBJ2-7
CDR3aa: CASSAGSLYEQYF
CDR3nt: TGTGCCAGCAGTGCCGGGAGCCTCTACGAGCAGTACTTC

v_gene: TRBV5-1
len: 15
abundance: NA
d_gene: NA
j_gene: TRBJ2-7
CDR3aa: CASSLEGRAVGEQYF
CDR3nt: TGCGCCAGCAGCTTGGAGGGCAGGGCGGTGGGCGAGCAGTACTTC

v_gene: TRBV19
len: 16
abundance: NA
d_gene: NA
j_gene: TRBJ2-3
CDR3aa: CASSKRRAPWTDTQYF
CDR3nt: TGTGCCAGTAGTAAAAGGAGGGCCCCTTGGACAGATACGCAGTATTTT

v_gene: TRBV11-2
len: 15
abundance: NA
d_gene: NA
j_gene: TRBJ2-1
CDR3aa: CASNLRLGAYNEQFF
CDR3nt: TGTGCCAGCAATCTACGTCTGGGGGCATACAATGAGCAGTTCTTC

v_gene: TRBV2
len: 15
abundance: NA
d_gene: TRBD1
j_gene: TRBJ2-1
CDR3aa: CASNRDRGRLNEQFF
CDR3nt: TGTGCCAGCAACCGGGACAGGGGACGGCTCAATGAGCAGTTCTTC

v_gene: TRBV10-2
len: 15
abundance: NA
d_gene: TRBD1
j_gene: TRBJ2-4
CDR3aa: CASYDGQVAKNIQYF
CDR3nt: TGCGCCAGTTACGATGGACAGGTAGCCAAAAACATTCAGTACTTC